These T cell receptor beta chains were read from a single sample in a study of T cell repertoires in cytomegalovirus infection. From the reads, TCRdb called clonotypes with MiXCR, one entry per CDR3 protein. The data contain about 140,000 distinct CDR3 sequences, under 8% of them singletons. Sequencing was carried out using PBMCs. All receptors come from a human donor in good health (CMV status not recorded). Some clones in this sample may be carry-over from other donors' samples. CDR3s include the opening cysteine and the closing phenylalanine or tryptophan. D genes are given only for firm matches. The size of a clone is reported for some rows only, either as once, few or many, or as a class for expanded clones.

V gene,J gene,clone size,D gene,CDR3 DNA,CDR3 protein
TRBV7-2,TRBJ2-1,many,TRBD2,TGTGCCAGCAGTTTTACTAGCGGGGGGCACAATGAGCAGTTCTTC,CASSFTSGGHNEQFF
TRBV6-2/TRBV6-3,TRBJ2-1,many,-,TGTGCCAGTCAAACAAGGGCAGGGTCGGACTACAATGAGCAGTTCTTC,CASQTRAGSDYNEQFF
TRBV7-2,TRBJ1-2,many,-,TGTGCCAGCAGCTCGAGCAGAATCCGGGGGGTCTATGGCTACACCTTC,CASSSSRIRGVYGYTF
TRBV7-9,TRBJ2-1,-,-,TGTGCCAGCAGCGCAAATGAGCAGTTCTTC,CASSANEQFF
TRBV6-2/TRBV6-3,TRBJ1-1,-,-,TGTGTTCCGCGCACTGAAGCTTTCTTT,CVPRTEAFF
TRBV12-3/TRBV12-4,TRBJ2-7,-,TRBD2,TGTGCCAGCAGACATAGCGGGGCACTCTACGAGCAGTACTTC,CASRHSGALYEQYF
TRBV4-1,TRBJ2-5,many,TRBD1,TGCGCCAGCAGCCAAGGCGCTACAGGGGGAGGATACCAAGAGACCCAGTACTTC,CASSQGATGGGYQETQYF
TRBV20-1,TRBJ2-7,many,-,TGCAGTGCTAGAGATTCTCCCCGGGACGAGCAGTACTTC,CSARDSPRDEQYF
TRBV20-1,TRBJ2-7,once,-,TGCAGTGCTAGAGGGGGGCGGGGCGGGGCCTACGAGCAGTACTTC,CSARGGRGGAYEQYF
TRBV6-5,TRBJ2-3,many,-,TGTGCCAGCAGCCGAGCCCTGGCGGGAGATACGCAGTATTTT,CASSRALAGDTQYF
TRBV12-3/TRBV12-4,TRBJ2-3,many,-,TGTGCCAGCAGCCGTAGAGGAAGCACAGATACGCAGTATTTT,CASSRRGSTDTQYF
TRBV20-1,TRBJ2-5,many,TRBD2,TGCAGTGCCCTGACTAGCGGGGAGCAAGAGACCCAGTACTTC,CSALTSGEQETQYF
TRBV7-9,TRBJ2-7,many,TRBD1,TGTGCCAGCAGCTCTCCGGACAGGGTGGGCGAGCAGTACTTC,CASSSPDRVGEQYF
TRBV7-2,TRBJ1-6,many,TRBD1,TGTGCCAGCAGCTTAGTATCGAAAAACAGGGGGTATTCACCCCTCCACTTT,CASSLVSKNRGYSPLHF
TRBV14,TRBJ2-2,few,-,TGTGCCAGCAGCCCACGGCCGGGGACACTTTATTACGGGGAGCTGTTTTTT,CASSPRPGTLYYGELFF
TRBV4-3,TRBJ1-1,few,-,TGCGCCAGCAGCCAAGAAGGGACGAGAGCTTTCTTT,CASSQEGTRAFF
TRBV7-8,TRBJ1-5,many,-,TGTGCCAGCAGCCCTACGAATTCGGGGGGCAATCAGCCCCAGCATTTT,CASSPTNSGGNQPQHF
TRBV7-2,TRBJ2-2,many,TRBD1,TGTGCCAGCAGCTCCCATACACGGGGACAGGTCAGGGGCACCGGGGAGCTGTTTTTT,CASSSHTRGQVRGTGELFF
TRBV5-4,TRBJ2-1,-,-,TGTGCCAGCAGCTTGGAGGGGTCCCACAATGAGCAGTTCTTC,CASSLEGSHNEQFF
TRBV7-2,TRBJ2-3,many,-,TGTGCCAGCAGCTTAGGGATTTCGGGTCATTCGGGGGATACGCAGTATTTT,CASSLGISGHSGDTQYF
TRBV29-1,TRBJ2-7,-,-,TGCAGCGTTGAGGACGGGCTCTACGAGCAGTACTTC,CSVEDGLYEQYF
TRBV10-3,TRBJ1-1,few,TRBD1,TGTGCCATCACGGGACAGGCACGGGACACTGAAGCTTTCTTT,CAITGQARDTEAFF
TRBV29-1,TRBJ2-2,few,TRBD2,TGCAGCGTTGTGCCAGCGGGAGTTACCGGGGAGCTGTTTTTT,CSVVPAGVTGELFF
TRBV6-2/TRBV6-3,TRBJ2-7,-,-,TGTGCCAGCAACGAGTACTCCTACGAGCAGTACTTC,CASNEYSYEQYF
TRBV7-2,TRBJ2-3,many,-,TGTGCCAGCAGTACGACTAGAGCCACAGATACGCAGTATTTT,CASSTTRATDTQYF
TRBV7-2,TRBJ1-4,many,TRBD1,TGTGCCAGCACCAACCCAGCGGACAGGCAGGAAAAACTGTTTTTT,CASTNPADRQEKLFF
TRBV7-9,TRBJ1-1,many,TRBD1,TGTGCCAGCAGCTCCCTACCAACCGGGACAGGGGGGCGGATGAACACTGAAGCTTTCTTT,CASSSLPTGTGGRMNTEAFF
TRBV7-8,TRBJ2-7,many,TRBD2,TGTGCCAGCAGCTTTGGACTAGCGGGGTTATCCTACGAGCAGTACTTC,CASSFGLAGLSYEQYF
TRBV28,TRBJ1-2,many,TRBD1,TGTGCCAGCAAGGGGACAGGAGCTAACTATGGCTACACCTTC,CASKGTGANYGYTF
TRBV28,TRBJ1-2,many,-,TGTGCCAGCAGTTTATCCTCAGACACAAACTATGGCTACACCTTC,CASSLSSDTNYGYTF
TRBV7-2,TRBJ1-3,many,-,TGTGCCAGCACCCCCATGGGGCAAAGCTCTGGAAACACCATATATTTT,CASTPMGQSSGNTIYF
TRBV7-8,TRBJ2-3,many,-,TGTGCCAGCAGCCCCCGACTAGAGAACACAGATACGCAGTATTTT,CASSPRLENTDTQYF